The 15 T cell receptor beta chains listed next were all sequenced from one sample in a study of shared clonotypes between healthy human individuals. Assay used: immunoSEQ multiplex PCR; TCRdb lists only in-frame clones, some missing. The repertoire includes approximately 740,000 clones, about 74% of them detected once, and around 1.6% sits in the top ten. The source material was memory CD4+ T cells sorted from blood. The subset: CD45RA-negative fraction. The receptors shown here come from a young woman in good health.

This clone was picked up a small number of times. The chain is built from TRBV25-1 and TRBJ2-1, with 7 nucleotides matching TRBD2. The V gene's germline CDR1 is MGHDK and CDR2 SYGVNS. With V trimmed by 8 bases and J by 6 bases, 16 bases remained unmatched. The CDR3 contains 16 residues. CDR3 coding DNA: TGTGCCAGCGGAAAAGCTGGGGGGGAGGGAGCCAATGAGCAGTTCTTC. This gives the protein CASGKAGGEGANEQFF.

The rearrangement uses TRBV5-1 and TRBJ2-7; a weak D match, TRBD1 (6 bases). This CDR3 is 14 amino acids long. With 4 bases removed from V and 0 bases from J, the gap between germline ends came to 11 bases. Germline V gives CDR1 SGHRS, CDR2 YFSETQ. CDR3 region: CASSGTIPSYEQYF. The DNA of the CDR3 is TGCGCCAGCAGCGGGACAATTCCCTCCTACGAGCAGTACTTC.

The chain recombines TRBV5-1 with TRBJ2-5; 9 nucleotides match TRBD2. The V gene end was trimmed by 4 bases and the J gene end by 2 bases; junction bases not matched to a gene: 9. Germline V gene data show CDR1 as SGHRS and CDR2 as YFSETQ. The CDR3 consists of 16 residues. Here the CDR3 reads CASSPAGSGGQETQYF. The CDR3 nucleotides are TGCGCCAGCAGCCCCGCCGGTAGCGGGGGACAAGAGACCCAGTACTTC. Complete variable domain (other parts from reference TRBV5-1 and TRBJ2-5): KAGVTQTPRYLIKTRGQQVTLSCSPISGHRSVSWYQQTPGQGLQFLFEYFSETQRNKGNFPGRFSGRQFSNSRSEMNVSTLELGDSALYLCASSPAGSGGQETQYFGPGTRLLVL.

The V and J genes are TRBV20-1 and TRBJ1-1; the match to TRBD1 covers 9 bases. CDR1 and CDR2 from the germline V gene are DFQATT and SNEGSKA (reference sequence). Trimming took 2 bases from V and 10 from J; bases not matched to a gene: 2. The CDR3 totals 11 residues. CDR3 DNA sequence: TGCAGTGCTAGATGGGACAGGGTAGCTTTCTTT. It translates to CSARWDRVAFF.

The count of this clone is one. The gene calls are TRBV6-5 and TRBJ2-7, with TRBD2 matching 8 bases. Per the germline V gene, CDR1 is MNHEY and CDR2 is SVGAGI. Trimming took 6 bases from V and 2 from J; bases not matched to a gene: 9. The CDR3 consists of 15 residues. Here the CDR3 DNA reads TGTGCCAGCAGCCGGAGCGGGACTAGTGCCTACGAGCAGTACTTC. This gives the protein CASSRSGTSAYEQYF.

The rearrangement links TRBV7-8 to TRBJ2-2, with D perhaps matching TRBD1 or TRBD2 (6 bases each). Germline V CDR1 and CDR2: SGHVS, FQNEAQ. Trimming took off 6 bases at V and 0 bases at J, with 14 bases between the two ends. The CDR3 length is 16 residues. The CDR3 DNA is TGTGCCAGCAGTCGACCCGGGGGCGCGAACACCGGGGAGCTGTTTTTT. Translating it yields CASSRPGGANTGELFF.

The chain joins TRBV10-3 to TRBJ1-5; 8 bases align to TRBD1. Germline assignment: CDR1 ENHRY and CDR2 SYGVKD. The CDR3 loop spans 16 amino acids. Germline trimming cut 0 bases from V and 7 bases from J; bases unmatched to any gene: 8. The chain's CDR3 is CAISESVGQGGQPQHF. Here the CDR3 DNA reads TGTGCCATCAGTGAGTCGGTAGGACAGGGAGGGCAGCCCCAGCATTTT.

The chain uses TRBV9 and TRBJ1-4; D is unresolved. This CDR3 is 14 amino acids long. Germline loops: CDR1 SGDLS, CDR2 YYNGEE. V lost 1 base and J lost 8, with 12 bases in between. The DNA for the CDR3 is TGTGCCAGCAGCGTATCTGGGAGGAGCGAAAAACTGTTTTTT. It yields the protein CASSVSGRSEKLFF.

This clone was seen a handful of times. V and J are TRBV29-1 and TRBJ2-1, with a possible D match to TRBD2 (6 bases). CDR3 length: 16 residues. The ends were cut back, 3 bases at V and 5 bases at J, with 20 bases in the middle. Germline-derived CDR1 and CDR2 are SQVTM and ANQGSEA. Written as DNA, the CDR3 is TGCAGCGTTGACAGGAGAGGGCAGGGAGGTAACAATGAGCAGTTCTTC. Its translation is CSVDRRGQGGNNEQFF.

In its sample, this clone was seen many times. Additional DNA sequences in this sample encode the identical CDR3. The chain's CDR3 is CASSQRQNTEAFF. The CDR3, as DNA: TGTGCCAGCTCTCAAAGACAGAACACTGAAGCTTTCTTT. V and J are TRBV18 and TRBJ1-1; D ambiguous. The length of the CDR3 is 13 residues. Germline values: CDR1 KGHSH, CDR2 LQKENI. The ends were cut back, 6 bases at V and 1 base at J, with 9 bases in the middle.

The chain has TRBV6-4 and TRBJ2-3, with 8 bases fitting TRBD2. J was trimmed by 6 bases and V by 3 bases; bases with no gene match: 5. The CDR3 loop spans 14 amino acids. Germline loops: CDR1 MRHNA, CDR2 SNTAGT. The CDR3 DNA follows: TGTGCCAGCAGTGAATCGAGCGGGAGTGATACGCAGTATTTT. This translates into CASSESSGSDTQYF.

V and J are TRBV28 and TRBJ1-5, with unresolved D. The CDR3 loop spans 15 amino acids. Deletions cut 7 bases from V and 3 bases from J, with 16 bases between. Germline values: CDR1 MDHEN, CDR2 SYDVKM. CDR3 in DNA: TGTGCCAGCACCCTTAGCTTGGTCTTCAATCAGCCCCAGCATTTT. As protein: CASTLSLVFNQPQHF.

J is TRBJ2-1 and V is TRBV6-6; TRBD2 matches at 7 bases. Germline V gene lookup returns CDR1 MNHNY and CDR2 SVGAGI (reference sequence). The CDR3 consists of 16 residues. With V trimmed by 0 bases and J by 6 bases, 8 bases remained unmatched. Here the CDR3 reads CASSYSHEGGANEQFF. The CDR3, as DNA: TGTGCCAGCAGTTACTCTCACGAGGGAGGGGCCAATGAGCAGTTCTTC.

The chain uses TRBV10-2 and TRBJ2-1, with TRBD2 identical over 10 bases. From germline, CDR1 is WSHSY and CDR2 SAAADI. Trimming removed 3 bases from V and 13 bases from J; junction bases left unmatched: 15. This CDR3 region has 16 residues. CDR3 amino acids: CASSDPSSGRGGEQFF. The CDR3 DNA is TGCGCCAGCAGTGATCCCTCTAGCGGGAGAGGGGGGGAACAGTTCTTC.

This clone came up a few times. The chain has TRBV6-5 and TRBJ2-1; TRBD2 agrees at 11 bases. This CDR3 is 15 amino acids long. Germline V gene data show CDR1 as MNHEY and CDR2 as SVGAGI. The V and J ends lost 6 bases and 3 bases, in that order; junction bases with no gene match: 4. The CDR3 nucleotides read TGTGCCAGCAGCCTCGGACTAGCGGGCTACAATGAGCAGTTCTTC. As protein: CASSLGLAGYNEQFF.